The sequence of this TCR beta chain was determined in a study of T cell responses to AZD1222 COVID-19 vaccine. Study-wide background: Pooled samples include second doses given at about 4 or 12 weeks.

Study findings and constraints: Sampled repertoires all dated from after the peak T cell response. Spike regions recognized by vaccine-associated CD4 TCRs spanned the protein, led by 160-218 and 743-854. Seropositive status at baseline applied to only six AZD1222 recipients.

With respect to this clone: Its specificity is not known.

The assay was immunoSEQ multiplex PCR, and TCRdb's table has in-frame clones only and misses some. The repertoire consists of about 140,000 clones, with more than 85% occurring once and the leading ten covering about 3.2%. The CDR3 totals 14 residues. Germline V gives CDR1 SGHNT, CDR2 YENEEA. Trimming took off 4 bases at V and 0 bases at J, with 6 bases between the two ends. This receptor was taken from an adult in good health. The sample here was peripheral blood, taken on day 0 of AZD1222 vaccination. V and J are TRBV11-3 and TRBJ2-2; D unresolved. The CDR3 region is CASSSGPNTGELFF. As DNA, the CDR3 is TGTGCCAGCAGCTCCGGTCCGAACACCGGGGAGCTGTTTTTT.